Shown below are 5 T cell receptor beta chains from a single sample sequenced in a study of T-cell reconstitution after alpha-beta-depleted transplantation in children. Unique molecular identifiers were used in preparing the TCRbeta library. TCRdb processed the PCR reads anew with MiXCR; each CDR3 protein has one entry. The sample carries 200,000 to 250,000 distinct CDR3 sequences, around 10% recorded once. The sample in question was PBMCs from the stem cell graft donor, obtained from the stem cell graft. The receptors originated from a human donor who donated a stem cell graft to a child with acute lymphoblastic leukemia.

This clonotype was seen at least ten times. The chain recombines TRBV3-1 with TRBJ2-1; no clear D gene. The V and J ends lost 0 bases and 6 bases respectively, with 3 bases between them. Looked up from germline, CDR1 is LGHDT and CDR2 is YNNKEL (reference sequence). CDR3 length: 12 residues. CDR3 sequence reads: CASSQDSNEQFF. The DNA of the CDR3 is TGTGCCAGCAGCCAAGACAGCAATGAGCAGTTCTTC.

This rearrangement joins TRBV11-1 to TRBJ2-7, with D possibly matching TRBD1 (8 bases). Trimming stripped 4 bases from V and 1 base from J, with 26 bases between. The CDR3 totals 19 residues. Germline V CDR1 and CDR2: SGHAT, FQDESV (reference sequence). In nucleotides, the CDR3 is TGTGCCAGCAGCTCGCTTAGGGAGGGCAGACAGGGGCCTTCCTACGAGCAGTACTTC. Translating gives CASSSLREGRQGPSYEQYF.

In its sample, this clonotype was seen many times. The chain recombines TRBV20-1 with TRBJ1-4; TRBD1 matches 9 bases. This CDR3 is 14 amino acids long. The germline V gene has CDR1 DFQATT and CDR2 SNEGSKA (reference sequence). V lost 4 bases to trimming and J lost 7 bases; unmatched junction nucleotides: 7. CDR3 sequence: CSAITDRGGEKLFF. The CDR3 region has the DNA TGCAGTGCTATCACAGACAGGGGGGGTGAAAAACTGTTTTTT.

This clonotype was observed many times. This chain uses TRBV20-1 with TRBJ2-3, with a weak D call TRBD1 (5 bases). CDR1 and CDR2 from the germline V gene are DFQATT and SNEGSKA (reference sequence). The length of the CDR3 is 12 residues. V was pared by 2 bases and J by 6 bases, with 9 bases between. The CDR3: CSARQGRDTQYF. CDR3 DNA: TGCAGTGCTAGACAGGGTAGGGATACGCAGTATTTT.

This clonotype was seen a few times. This sequence joins TRBV25-1 and TRBJ2-5, with TRBD2 identical over 7 bases. The V gene end was trimmed by 5 bases and the J gene end by 1 base; junction bases not matched to a gene: 16. The germline CDR1 and CDR2 sequences are MGHDK and SYGVNS. The length of the CDR3 is 18 residues. As DNA, the CDR3 is TGTGCCAGCAGTTTAGGCCCTGAGTTTTCGGGGGGCCAAGAGACCCAGTACTTC. Amino acids: CASSLGPEFSGGQETQYF.